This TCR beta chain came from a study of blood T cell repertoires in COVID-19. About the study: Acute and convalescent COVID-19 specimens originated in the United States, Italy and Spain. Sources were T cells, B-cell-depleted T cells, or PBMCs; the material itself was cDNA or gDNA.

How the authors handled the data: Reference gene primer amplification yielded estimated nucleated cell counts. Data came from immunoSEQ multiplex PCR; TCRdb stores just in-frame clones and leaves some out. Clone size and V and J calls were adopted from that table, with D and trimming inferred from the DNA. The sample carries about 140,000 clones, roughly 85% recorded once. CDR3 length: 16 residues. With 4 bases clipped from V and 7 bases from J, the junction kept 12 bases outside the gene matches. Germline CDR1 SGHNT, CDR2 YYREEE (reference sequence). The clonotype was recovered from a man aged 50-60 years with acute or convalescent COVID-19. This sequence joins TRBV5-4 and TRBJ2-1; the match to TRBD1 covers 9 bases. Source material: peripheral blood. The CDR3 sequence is CASSTRTGENYNEQFF. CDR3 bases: TGTGCCAGCAGCACCCGGACAGGGGAAAATTATAATGAGCAGTTCTTC.